This record looks at one T cell receptor beta chain sequence and its context. CDR1 and CDR2 from the germline V gene are SGHNT and YYREEE (reference sequence). Germline trimming cut 1 base from V and 9 bases from J; bases unmatched to any gene: 5. The CDR3 covers 16 residues. The sample originates from a study of T cell responses to AZD1222 COVID-19 vaccine. Clones were read by immunoSEQ multiplex PCR, and TCRdb kept only the in-frame ones, dropping some. The sample contains about 140,000 clones, 92% of which appear only once. The source material was peripheral blood, sampled on day 0 of AZD1222 vaccination. The V gene is TRBV5-4, the J gene TRBJ2-3, with 16 nucleotides matching TRBD2. This receptor was identified in an adult in good health. The CDR3: CASSLMGLAGGNTQYF. CDR3 nucleotide sequence: TGTGCCAGCAGCTTGATGGGACTAGCGGGAGGGAACACGCAGTATTTT. The whole variable domain, remainder taken from reference TRBV5-4 and TRBJ2-3, is ETGVTQSPTHLIKTRGQQVTLRCSSQSGHNTVSWYQQALGQGPQFIFQYYREEENGRGNFPPRFSGLQFPNYSSELNVNALELDDSALYLCASSLMGLAGGNTQYFGPGTRLTVL.